This T cell receptor beta chain stems from a study of human T cells and chemical hapten exposure. In germline, CDR1 is SEHNR, CDR2 FQNEAQ (reference sequence). The CDR3 spans 12 residues. Whole-study results and caveats: The donor cohort had alopecia, so its immune response may not match that of healthy people.

TCRdb itself ran the RACE reads through MiXCR, one entry per CDR3 protein. The sample has approximately 400,000 distinct CDR3 sequences; 5.1% are singletons. Specified time point: pre-sensitization, week 0. Treatment reported: therapeutic diphenylcyclopropenone sensitization with weekly scalp DPC. Note on this clonotype: Its antigen is undetermined.

This specimen consisted of whole blood, obtained in connection with sensitization to the hapten diphenylcyclopropenone (DPC). The sequence came from a woman aged 50 to 65 with alopecia areata. Some clones in this sample may be carry-over from other donors' samples. The chain is built from TRBV7-9 and TRBJ2-3; 7 nucleotides agree with TRBD2. The CDR3 nucleotides are TGTGCTTTATCCGGGGGGATTGATACGCAGTATTTT. It yields the protein CALSGGIDTQYF.